This T cell receptor beta chain was sequenced for a study of shared clonotypes between healthy human individuals. Across the study: Three plates were used per donor for CD4 naive, three for CD4 memory, two for CD8 naive and one for CD8 memory.

Using immunoSEQ multiplex PCR, the repertoire was profiled, and TCRdb retains in-frame clones only, with some absent. The sample records around 350,000 clones, more than 60% being singletons. The CDR3 length is 13 residues. With 3 bases removed from V and 4 bases from J, the gap between germline ends came to 9 bases. Germline values: CDR1 SNHLY, CDR2 FYNNEI. The clonotype originates from a man aged 30 to 45 in good health. The chain joins TRBV2 to TRBJ1-1; weak D call: TRBD1 (5 bases). Input material: memory CD4+ T cells sorted from blood. This sample's subset: CD45RA-negative fraction. CDR3 region: CASSERQSTEAFF. For the CDR3, the DNA is TGTGCCAGCAGTGAGCGACAGAGCACTGAAGCTTTCTTT.